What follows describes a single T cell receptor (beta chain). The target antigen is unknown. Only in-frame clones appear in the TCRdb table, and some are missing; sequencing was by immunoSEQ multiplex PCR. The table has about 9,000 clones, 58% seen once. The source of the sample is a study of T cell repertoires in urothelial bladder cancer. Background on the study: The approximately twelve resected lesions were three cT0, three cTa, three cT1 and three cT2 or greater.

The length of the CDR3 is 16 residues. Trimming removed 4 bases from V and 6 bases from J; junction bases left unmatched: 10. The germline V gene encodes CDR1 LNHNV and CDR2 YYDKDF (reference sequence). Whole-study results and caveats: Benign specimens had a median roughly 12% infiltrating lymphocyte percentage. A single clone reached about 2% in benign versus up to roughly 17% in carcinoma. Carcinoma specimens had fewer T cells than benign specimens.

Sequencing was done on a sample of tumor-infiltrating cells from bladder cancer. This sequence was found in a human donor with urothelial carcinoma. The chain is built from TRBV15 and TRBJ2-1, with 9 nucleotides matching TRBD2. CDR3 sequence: CATSKSIGGGANEQFF. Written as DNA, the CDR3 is TGTGCCACCAGCAAATCAATCGGCGGGGGGGCCAATGAGCAGTTCTTC.